Shown below are 21 T cell receptor beta chains from a single sample sequenced in a study of blood T cell repertoires in COVID-19. Repertoires were generated with immunoSEQ multiplex PCR, while TCRdb's copy carries only in-frame clones and drops some. The data show around 400,000 clones, 80% to 95% seen once. The material sequenced was PBMCs or T cells enriched from blood (not recorded which). These receptor sequences come from a woman aged 40 to 50 who had been exposed to COVID-19.

V gene TRBV10-2 combines with J gene TRBJ1-2; a possible D gene is TRBD1 (6 bases). Trimming removed 8 bases from V and 0 bases from J, with 16 bases in between. The CDR3 extends over 15 amino acids. Germline V lookup: CDR1 WSHSY, CDR2 SAAADI. This CDR3 is CASVGTNRANYGYTF. CDR3 DNA: TGCGCCAGCGTCGGGACAAATAGAGCTAACTATGGCTACACCTTC.

This clone was seen only once. This rearrangement joins TRBV2 to TRBJ2-3, with D possibly TRBD2 on 5 matching bases. CDR3 length equals 15 residues. V was cut by 4 bases and J by 0 bases, with 11 bases left in between. In germline, CDR1 is SNHLY, CDR2 FYNNEI. The CDR3 here is CASSATGRSTDTQYF. CDR3 nucleotides: TGTGCCAGCAGTGCGACTGGGAGAAGCACAGATACGCAGTATTTT.

V gene TRBV20-1 combines with J gene TRBJ1-2, with D hard to call. Per germline, CDR1 DFQATT and CDR2 SNEGSKA (reference sequence). CDR3 size: 16 residues. Trimming removed 3 bases from V and 3 bases from J, with 20 bases in between. The DNA for the CDR3 is TGCAGTGCTAGTCGGGCCCGGAGTGGAGGGCACTATGGCTACACCTTC. This gives the protein CSASRARSGGHYGYTF.

J is TRBJ2-5 and V is TRBV7-2; 13 bases align to TRBD2. Germline CDR1 SGHTA, CDR2 FQGNSA. This CDR3 is 15 amino acids long. V shed 3 bases, J shed 4 bases, and the junction held 2 bases outside the gene matches. The CDR3 spells CASSLGLAGRETQYF. The CDR3 bases are TGTGCCAGCAGCTTGGGACTAGCGGGAAGAGAGACCCAGTACTTC.

J is TRBJ1-4 and V is TRBV25-1; D ambiguous. In germline, CDR1 is MGHDK, CDR2 SYGVNS. The germline V and J ends were trimmed by 7 bases and 5 bases, with 8 bases remaining between them. The CDR3 runs to 12 residues. This CDR3 is CASKWENEKLFF. Here the CDR3 DNA reads TGTGCCAGCAAGTGGGAGAATGAAAAACTGTTTTTT. Full variable domain (missing parts from reference TRBV25-1 and TRBJ1-4): EADIYQTPRYLVIGTGKKITLECSQTMGHDKMYWYQQDPGMELHLIHYSYGVNSTEKGDLSSESTVSRIRTEHFPLTLESARPSHTSQYLCASKWENEKLFFGSGTQLSVL.

The V gene is TRBV3-1 (or the pseudogene TRBV3-2), the J gene TRBJ1-5; no firm D call. This CDR3 has 15 amino acids. The V and J ends lost 4 bases and 0 bases respectively, with 10 bases between them. Looked up from germline, CDR1 is LGHDT and CDR2 is YNNKEL (reference sequence). This CDR3 is CASSLDSTSNQPQHF. In DNA, the CDR3 is TGTGCCAGCAGCCTCGACTCTACTAGCAATCAGCCCCAGCATTTT.

The chain carries TRBV6-1 and TRBJ1-5, with 7 bases fitting TRBD1. This CDR3 comprises 13 residues. Trimming cost V 2 bases and J 8 bases; bases outside gene matches: 3. Germline CDR1 MNHNS, CDR2 SASEGT. The CDR3 bases are TGTGCCAGCAGTGAAAGCAGGGGGAAGCCCCAGCATTTT. Protein: CASSESRGKPQHF.

V is TRBV10-1 and J is TRBJ2-3; 11 bases line up with TRBD2. The J segment lost 2 bases and the V segment lost 2 bases, leaving 3 bases of the junction unmatched. Germline-derived CDR1 and CDR2 are WNHNN and SYGVQD (reference sequence). This CDR3 contains 16 residues. CDR3 residues: CASSEIAGGDTDTQYF. CDR3 DNA: TGCGCCAGCAGTGAGATAGCGGGGGGGGACACAGATACGCAGTATTTT.

Turning to this clone: The same CDR3 can be traced to other DNA sequences in this sample. This chain connects TRBV5-1 to TRBJ2-1, with TRBD1 matching 9 bases. Germline values: CDR1 SGHRS, CDR2 YFSETQ. The CDR3 consists of 15 residues. V lost 0 bases to trimming and J lost 2 bases; unmatched junction nucleotides: 0. This CDR3 is CASSLGQGAYNEQFF. CDR3 nucleotide sequence: TGCGCCAGCAGCTTGGGACAGGGGGCCTACAATGAGCAGTTCTTC.

This chain uses TRBV6-1 with TRBJ1-2, with a possible D match to TRBD1 (5 bases). The CDR3 extends over 15 amino acids. CDR1 is MNHNS and CDR2 is SASEGT in the germline V gene. Deletions cut 2 bases from V and 4 bases from J, with 14 bases between. The CDR3 sequence: CASSEMGQLFYGYTF. The DNA of the CDR3 is TGTGCCAGCAGTGAAATGGGGCAGCTTTTCTATGGCTACACCTTC.

The chain recombines TRBV12-3 or TRBV12-4 with TRBJ1-1; D gene uncertain. V was pared by 8 bases and J by 12 bases, with 19 bases between. This CDR3 region has 12 residues. In DNA, the CDR3 is TGTGCCAGCCGTCATCAGGAGGGTGGAACTTTCTTT. It translates to CASRHQEGGTFF.

The chain uses TRBV7-3 and TRBJ2-1; 8 bases map to TRBD1. V trimming: 4 bases; J trimming: 5 bases; junction bases outside the gene matches: 4. Germline CDR1 reads SGHTA; CDR2 reads FQGTGA. The CDR3 has 14 residues. CDR3 DNA: TGTGCCAGCAGCTCCGGACAGGGACACAATGAGCAGTTCTTC. Residues: CASSSGQGHNEQFF.

The chain couples TRBV6-6 to TRBJ1-5; 7 bases match TRBD1. CDR1 is MNHNY, CDR2 SVGAGI, per germline (reference sequence). The V and J ends lost 5 bases and 4 bases, in that order; junction bases with no gene match: 8. CDR3 size: 15 residues. The CDR3 nucleotides read TGTGCCAGCAGTACCAGGGGGAGTCTGAATCAGCCCCAGCATTTT. Protein product: CASSTRGSLNQPQHF.

The gene calls are TRBV6-5 and TRBJ2-7, with a possible D match to TRBD1 (6 bases). The length of the CDR3 is 14 residues. Trimming stripped 5 bases from V and 3 bases from J, with 14 bases between. From germline, CDR1 is MNHEY and CDR2 SVGAGI. The CDR3 sequence: CASSRPGDNYEQYF. The CDR3 DNA reads as TGTGCCAGCAGTCGGCCAGGGGATAACTACGAGCAGTACTTC.

The chain employs TRBV5-1 and TRBJ1-3; tentative D call: TRBD1 (6 bases). CDR3 length: 15 amino acids. Between the trimmed V and J ends, which lost 0 bases and 4 bases, there was a span of 11 bases. In germline, CDR1 is SGHRS, CDR2 YFSETQ. The CDR3 protein is CASSLGQGTGNTIYF. The CDR3 DNA reads TGCGCCAGCAGCTTGGGGCAGGGGACAGGAAACACCATATATTTT.

This chain links TRBV6-5 with TRBJ2-2; D is unresolved. V was trimmed by 6 bases and J by 1 base, leaving 9 bases between them. The CDR3 runs to 14 residues. Germline V CDR1 and CDR2: MNHEY, SVGAGI. As DNA, the CDR3 is TGTGCCAGCAGCCCACAAGAGAACACCGGGGAGCTGTTTTTT. This sequence encodes CASSPQENTGELFF.

This clone is a singleton in its sample. This sequence joins TRBV7-2 and TRBJ1-5, with 8 nucleotides matching TRBD1. Germline CDR1 and CDR2: SGHTA and FQGNSA. The CDR3 sequence is 16 residues long. V was pared by 5 bases and J by 0 bases, with 6 bases of the junction left unmatched. For the CDR3, the DNA is TGTGCCAGCAGCACACGAACAGGGGGTAGCAATCAGCCCCAGCATTTT. This translates into CASSTRTGGSNQPQHF.

V is TRBV7-3 and J is TRBJ2-3; 11 bases line up with TRBD1. The germline gives CDR1 SGHTA, CDR2 FQGTGA. With V trimmed by 4 bases and J by 2 bases, 8 bases remained unmatched. CDR3 length: 17 amino acids. The DNA of the CDR3 is TGTGCCAGCAGCTCACAGTGGGACAGGGGGAACACAGATACGCAGTATTTT. Its translation: CASSSQWDRGNTDTQYF.

This clone was observed a few times. This chain links TRBV6-5 with TRBJ2-2; 7 bases agree with TRBD2. Germline CDR1 is MNHEY and CDR2 is SVGAGI. After removal of 4 bases from V and 7 bases from J, the junction contained 6 bases not matched to a gene. The CDR3 runs 14 residues. The CDR3 here is CASSLQERGGELFF. The CDR3 coding sequence is TGTGCCAGCAGTTTACAAGAGCGGGGCGGGGAGCTGTTTTTT.

The chain joins TRBV3-1 (or the pseudogene TRBV3-2) to TRBJ1-2, with D hard to call. The CDR3 totals 14 residues. V dropped 4 bases and J dropped 5 bases, with 14 bases sitting between them. Germline V lookup: CDR1 LGHDT, CDR2 YNNKEL (reference sequence). CDR3 loop: CASSPTTAFYGYTF. In DNA form, the CDR3 reads TGTGCCAGCAGCCCAACTACGGCCTTTTATGGCTACACCTTC.

The CDR3, as DNA: TGTGCCAGCTCGCCAGACAGGCAAGAGACCCAGTACTTC. As protein: CASSPDRQETQYF. This chain links TRBV18 with TRBJ2-5; possible D gene TRBD1, 6 bases. CDR3 length equals 13 residues. Trimming pared 6 bases from V and 2 bases from J, leaving 10 bases between. Germline CDR1 is KGHSH and CDR2 is LQKENI.